The rows below give T cell receptor beta chains drawn from one sample of a study of neurological immune-mediated disorders. TCRdb analysed the 5' RACE reads with MiXCR anew, one entry per CDR3 protein. There are more than 35,000 distinct CDR3 sequences in the sample; over 9% occur only once, and roughly 7.1% lies in the top ten. The sequencing sample was made of PBMCs. The receptor source for this set is a woman aged 30 to 39 with HTLV-1-associated myelopathy (HAM/TSP). Both conserved end residues are part of each CDR3. The D gene is left open where the match is weak. The size field is filled for only some rows; it gives once, few, many or a size class.

>many|TRBJ2-7|TRBD2|TRBV6-5
CASSKPGGSSYEQYF
TGTGCCAGCAGTAAACCGGGAGGGAGCTCCTACGAGCAGTACTTC
>many|TRBJ2-7|.|TRBV12-3/TRBV12-4
CASSLQDYPTQQYF
TGTGCCAGCAGTTTGCAGGATTACCCTACGCAGCAGTACTTC
>many|TRBJ1-5|.|TRBV7-9
CASSFGSNQPQHF
TGTGCCAGCAGCTTCGGCAGCAATCAGCCCCAGCATTTT
>once|TRBJ2-1|TRBD2|TRBV5-1
CASSPVAGGVDDQFF
TGCGCCAGCAGCCCAGTGGCGGGGGGTGTAGATGATCAGTTCTTC
>many|TRBJ1-3|.|TRBV12-3/TRBV12-4
CASRAPGGFGNTIYF
TGTGCCAGCAGAGCTCCCGGGGGCTTTGGAAACACCATATATTTT
>many|TRBJ2-1|TRBD2|TRBV27
CASSLMGLAEVNEQFF
TGTGCCAGCAGTTTAATGGGACTAGCGGAAGTCAATGAGCAGTTCTTC
>.|TRBJ2-2|.|TRBV3-1
CASSNGGNTWDLFF
TGTGCCAGCAGCAACGGTGGAAACACCTGGGATCTGTTTTTT
>many|TRBJ1-1|.|TRBV20-1
CSAREGGGNTEAFF
TGCAGTGCTAGAGAAGGAGGCGGGAACACTGAAGCTTTCTTT
>many|TRBJ1-1|.|TRBV5-1
CASSLAGGRNTEAFF
TGCGCCAGCAGCTTGGCCGGGGGCAGGAACACTGAAGCTTTCTTT
>many|TRBJ2-1|.|TRBV6-1
CASSVSLGGVGNEQFF
TGTGCCAGCAGTGTTTCGCTCGGAGGGGTAGGCAATGAGCAGTTCTTC
>many|TRBJ2-1|.|TRBV5-1
CASSELTSYNEQFF
TGCGCCAGCAGCGAATTGACTAGCTACAATGAGCAGTTCTTC
>many|TRBJ2-1|.|TRBV4-1
CASSQDRRNRYNEQFF
TGCGCCAGCAGCCAAGATAGGAGGAATAGGTACAATGAGCAGTTCTTC
>many|TRBJ1-1|.|TRBV5-1
CASSFQPDRNTEAFF
TGCGCCAGCAGCTTCCAACCCGACAGGAACACTGAAGCTTTCTTT
>many|TRBJ2-2|.|TRBV6-6
CASRDTSNTGELFF
TGTGCCAGCCGGGACACTTCGAACACCGGGGAGCTGTTTTTT
>many|TRBJ2-4|TRBD2|TRBV2
CALWRGGNLAKNIQYF
TGTGCGCTTTGGCGGGGGGGCAACCTAGCCAAAAACATTCAGTACTTC
>many|TRBJ2-3|.|TRBV20-1
CSAPWGGNTDTQYF
TGCAGTGCACCGTGGGGGGGCAACACAGATACGCAGTATTTT
>many|TRBJ2-1|.|TRBV15
CATSRSQGLLYNEQFF
TGTGCCACCAGCAGATCACAGGGTCTTCTCTACAATGAGCAGTTCTTC
>many|TRBJ1-2|.|TRBV28
CASTPGSYGYTF
TGTGCCAGCACCCCCGGTAGTTATGGCTACACCTTC
>many|TRBJ1-1|.|TRBV18
CASSPLYDKVFF
TGTGCCAGCTCACCACTTTACGACAAGGTTTTCTTT
>many|TRBJ1-1|TRBD1|TRBV20-1
CSARDRAGGNLNTEAFF
TGCAGTGCTAGAGATAGGGCAGGGGGCAATCTGAACACTGAAGCTTTCTTT
>many|TRBJ1-2|.|TRBV5-6
CASSQATEADYGYTF
TGTGCCAGCAGCCAAGCGACAGAAGCTGACTATGGCTACACCTTC
>many|TRBJ1-2|TRBD1|TRBV19
CASHDGTGNYGYTF
TGTGCCAGTCATGATGGGACAGGGAACTATGGCTACACCTTC
>many|TRBJ2-3|.|TRBV5-1
CASSLSGYTDTQYF
TGCGCCAGCAGCTTAAGCGGATACACAGATACGCAGTATTTT
>many|TRBJ2-3|.|TRBV20-1
CSAVSTDTQYF
TGCAGTGCCGTCTCCACAGATACGCAGTATTTT